Below, 18 T cell receptor beta chains from the same sample are listed, as sequenced in a study of cytomegalovirus exposure and HLA in healthy donors. PCR involved 60 Vbeta and 13 Jbeta primers. This table comes from immunoSEQ multiplex PCR, and its TCRdb copy is limited to in-frame clones, with some not included. Found here are over 150,000 clones, around four fifths of them singletons; the top ten hold about 0.89%. Source material: PBMCs. All receptors derive from a girl aged 2-15 years in good health and CMV-seropositive.

J is TRBJ2-7 and V is TRBV21-1; no check of the table's D call, TRBD2, against the DNA was made. TRBV21-1 is deemed a pseudogene. This CDR3 has 13 residues. DNA of the CDR3: TGTGCCAGCAGCAATCTAAATGGCTACGAGCAGTACTTC. The encoded protein is CASSNLNGYEQYF.

The chain employs TRBV29-1 and TRBJ2-1, with 11 positions matching TRBD2. Germline CDR1 and CDR2: SQVTM and ANQGSEA. V lost 7 bases, J lost 7 bases, and 27 bases stayed unmatched. The CDR3 length is 20 residues. This CDR3 is CSAVARAGLAVRQGVNEQFF. In nucleotides, the CDR3 is TGCAGCGCTGTAGCCCGCGCGGGACTAGCGGTACGACAAGGTGTTAATGAGCAGTTCTTC.

The chain uses TRBV25-1 and TRBJ2-7; maybe TRBD2 (6 bases). The CDR3 loop spans 13 amino acids. V gave up 9 bases and J gave up 0 bases, with 12 bases separating them. In germline, CDR1 is MGHDK, CDR2 SYGVNS. The chain's CDR3 is CASSAGFSYEQYF. In nucleotides, the CDR3 is TGTGCCAGTAGCGCGGGATTCTCCTACGAGCAGTACTTC.

The chain combines TRBV7-9 with TRBJ1-5; D gene ambiguous. Trimming stripped 5 bases from V and 2 bases from J, with 10 bases between. This CDR3 has 14 residues. Germline V CDR1 and CDR2: SEHNR, FQNEAQ (reference sequence). The CDR3 DNA sequence: TGTGCCAGCAGCCTAGGCCCAGGCAATCAGCCCCAGCATTTT. This codes for CASSLGPGNQPQHF.

Here the CDR3 reads CASSIGPGSTHGYTF. The CDR3 DNA follows: TGTGCCAGTAGTATCGGACCGGGATCGACTCATGGCTACACCTTC. J is TRBJ1-2 and V is TRBV19; D is unclear. CDR1 is LNHDA and CDR2 is SQIVND in the germline V gene (reference sequence). The V and J ends lost 3 bases and 6 bases respectively, with 17 bases between them. The CDR3 runs to 15 residues.

This rearrangement joins TRBV6-1 to TRBJ2-1; 9 bases line up with TRBD1. Losses at the gene ends were 5 bases for V and 5 bases for J; bases not matched to a gene: 1. The CDR3 is 13 amino acids. CDR1 and CDR2 (germline): MNHNS, SASEGT. In nucleotides, the CDR3 is TGTGCCAGCAGTTGGGACAGGGACAATGAGCAGTTCTTC. Translation: CASSWDRDNEQFF.

This chain connects TRBV6-4 to TRBJ2-3; 7 bases are a match to TRBD2. Unmatched junction bases numbered 8, after V lost 6 bases and J lost 2 bases. The CDR3 has 15 residues. Germline V gene data show CDR1 as MRHNA and CDR2 as SNTAGT. CDR3 sequence reads: CASRAGLLNTDTQYF. The DNA for the CDR3 is TGTGCCAGCAGGGCGGGACTACTGAACACAGATACGCAGTATTTT.

The sample holds a few counts of this clone. The V call is TRBV9, the J call TRBJ1-4; TRBD1 might be the D (5 bases). Germline-derived CDR1 and CDR2 are SGDLS and YYNGEE. The CDR3 runs 15 residues. V dropped 0 bases and J dropped 5 bases, with 11 bases sitting between them. CDR3 in amino acids: CASSVEGSVNEKLFF. CDR3 DNA: TGTGCCAGCAGCGTAGAGGGGTCGGTGAATGAAAAACTGTTTTTT.

V usage is TRBV7-2 and J usage is TRBJ1-5, with D perhaps matching TRBD1 (5 bases). The V gene's germline CDR1 is SGHTA and CDR2 FQGNSA. V was shortened by 4 bases and J by 4 bases, with 14 bases between the two germline ends. The CDR3 runs 15 residues. The CDR3 coding sequence is TGTGCCAGCAGCTCGAGATGGGGGGTTAATCAGCCCCAGCATTTT. Translating it yields CASSSRWGVNQPQHF.

The chain links TRBV18 to TRBJ1-5; maybe TRBD1 (5 bases). Trimming removed 3 bases from V and 7 bases from J, with 10 bases in between. Germline CDR1 KGHSH, CDR2 LQKENI. This CDR3 contains 13 residues. The CDR3 bases are TGTGCCAGCTCACCCGCAGGGAAACAGCCCCAGCATTTT. Translation gives CASSPAGKQPQHF. Full variable domain (rest looked up from reference TRBV18 and TRBJ1-5): NAGVMQNPRHLVRRRGQEARLRCSPMKGHSHVYWYRQLPEEGLKFMVYLQKENIIDESGMPKERFSAEFPKEGPSILRIQQVVRGDSAAYFCASSPAGKQPQHFGDGTRLSIL.

The chain combines TRBV7-9 with TRBJ2-3; D remains unclear. The CDR3 is 15 residues long. With 2 bases removed from V and 4 bases from J, the gap between germline ends came to 13 bases. From germline, CDR1 is SEHNR and CDR2 FQNEAQ (reference sequence). The CDR3 here is CASSLLRGSPDTQYF. CDR3 DNA: TGTGCCAGCAGCTTATTGCGAGGCTCCCCAGATACGCAGTATTTT.

V is TRBV28 and J is TRBJ1-5; D is undetermined. This CDR3 region has 14 residues. The germline gives CDR1 MDHEN, CDR2 SYDVKM. The V gene lost 1 base and the J gene lost 7 bases, with 11 bases spanning the gap. The CDR3 spells CASSLSGGKQPQHF. The CDR3 region has the DNA TGTGCCAGCAGTTTATCGGGAGGAAAACAGCCCCAGCATTTT. Variable domain in full (rest from reference TRBV28 and TRBJ1-5): DVKVTQSSRYLVKRTGEKVFLECVQDMDHENMFWYRQDPGLGLRLIYFSYDVKMKEKGDIPEGYSVSREKKERFSLILESASTNQTSMYLCASSLSGGKQPQHFGDGTRLSIL.

V gene TRBV30 combines with J gene TRBJ1-3; D is unresolved. Germline loops: CDR1 GTSNPN, CDR2 SVGIG (reference sequence). The CDR3 is made up of 15 amino acids. V shed 3 bases and J shed 0 bases, with 12 bases lying between them. The CDR3 is CAWRPNEVSGNTIYF. The CDR3 DNA follows: TGTGCCTGGAGACCCAACGAGGTCTCTGGAAACACCATATATTTT.

The count of this clone is one. The rearrangement joins TRBV30 to TRBJ2-1; 11 bases agree with TRBD2. Germline assignment: CDR1 GTSNPN and CDR2 SVGIG (reference sequence). This CDR3 has 14 residues. V lost 4 bases to trimming and J lost 5 bases; unmatched junction nucleotides: 4. The CDR3 protein is CAWTTSGSDNEQFF. CDR3 coding DNA: TGTGCCTGGACAACTAGCGGGAGTGACAATGAGCAGTTCTTC.

The chain employs TRBV19 and TRBJ2-7, with TRBD1 matching 11 bases. Per the germline V gene, CDR1 is LNHDA and CDR2 is SQIVND (reference sequence). The CDR3 contains 17 residues. After removal of 3 bases from V and 0 bases from J, the junction contained 7 bases not matched to a gene. As DNA, the CDR3 is TGTGCCAGTAGTATTGTTGGGACAGGGGGTCTCTCCTACGAGCAGTACTTC. Amino acids: CASSIVGTGGLSYEQYF.

The V and J genes are TRBV29-1 and TRBJ1-1, with D possibly matching TRBD1 (6 bases). V was clipped by 2 bases and J by 6 bases, with 19 bases between them. The V gene's germline CDR1 is SQVTM and CDR2 ANQGSEA. The CDR3 runs 15 residues. This CDR3 reads CSVELGFHRAPEAFF. As DNA, the CDR3 is TGCAGCGTTGAATTGGGATTTCACAGGGCTCCTGAAGCTTTCTTT.

The rearrangement uses TRBV15 and TRBJ1-2; D uncertain. This CDR3 is built from 14 residues. The V gene lost 0 bases and the J gene lost 6 bases, with 11 bases spanning the gap. From germline, CDR1 is LNHNV and CDR2 YYDKDF (reference sequence). CDR3 nucleotide sequence: TGTGCCACCAGCAGAGAATACCAACCGGATGGCTACACCTTC. Amino acids: CATSREYQPDGYTF.

DNA for the CDR3: TGTGCCAGCTCAACAAGCTATGGCTACACCTTC. This encodes CASSTSYGYTF. The chain combines TRBV18 with TRBJ1-2; no clear D gene. V lost 5 bases and J 4 bases, leaving 5 bases between the germline ends. CDR3 length: 11 residues. CDR1 and CDR2 from the germline V gene are KGHSH and LQKENI. Based on the CDR3 plus reference TRBV18 and TRBJ1-2, the full variable domain is NAGVMQNPRHLVRRRGQEARLRCSPMKGHSHVYWYRQLPEEGLKFMVYLQKENIIDESGMPKERFSAEFPKEGPSILRIQQVVRGDSAAYFCASSTSYGYTFGSGTRLTVV.